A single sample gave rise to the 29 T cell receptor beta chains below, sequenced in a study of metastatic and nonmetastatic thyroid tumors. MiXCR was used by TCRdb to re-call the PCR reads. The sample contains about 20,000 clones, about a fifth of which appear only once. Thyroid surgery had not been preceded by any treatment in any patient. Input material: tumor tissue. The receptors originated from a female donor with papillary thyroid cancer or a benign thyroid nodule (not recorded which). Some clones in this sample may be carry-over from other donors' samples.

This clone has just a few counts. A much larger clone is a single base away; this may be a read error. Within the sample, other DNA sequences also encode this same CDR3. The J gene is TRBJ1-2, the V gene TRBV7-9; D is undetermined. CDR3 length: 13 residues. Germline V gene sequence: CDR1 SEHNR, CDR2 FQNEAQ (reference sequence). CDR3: CASSLESAIGYTF. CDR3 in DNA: TGCGCCAGCAGCTTAGAGTCAGCGATAGGCTACACCTTC.

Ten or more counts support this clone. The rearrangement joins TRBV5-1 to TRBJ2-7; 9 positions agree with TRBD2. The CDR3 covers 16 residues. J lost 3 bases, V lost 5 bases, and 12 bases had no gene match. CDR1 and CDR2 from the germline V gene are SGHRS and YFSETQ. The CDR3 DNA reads TGCGCCAGCAGGGGGGCGGGAATAGCGGGGGACTACGAGCAGTACTTC. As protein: CASRGAGIAGDYEQYF.

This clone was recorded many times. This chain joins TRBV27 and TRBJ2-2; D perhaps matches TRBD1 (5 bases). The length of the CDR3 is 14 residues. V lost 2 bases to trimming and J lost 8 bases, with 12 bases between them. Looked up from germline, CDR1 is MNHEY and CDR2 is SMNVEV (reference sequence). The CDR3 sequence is CASSLTPQGGELFF. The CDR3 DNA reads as TGTGCCAGCAGTTTAACCCCCCAGGGTGGGGAGCTGTTTTTT.

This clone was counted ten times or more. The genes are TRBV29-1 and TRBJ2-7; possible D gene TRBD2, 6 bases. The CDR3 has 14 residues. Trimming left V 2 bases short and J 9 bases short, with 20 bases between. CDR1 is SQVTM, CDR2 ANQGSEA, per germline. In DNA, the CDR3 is TGCAGCGTTGAATTATTAGGACACGTCGGGGGGCAGTACTTC. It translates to CSVELLGHVGGQYF.

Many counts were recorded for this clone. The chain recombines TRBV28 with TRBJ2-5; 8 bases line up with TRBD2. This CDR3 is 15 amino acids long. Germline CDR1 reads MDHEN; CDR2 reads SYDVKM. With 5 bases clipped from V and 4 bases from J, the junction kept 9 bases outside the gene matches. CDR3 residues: CASSPREGQRETQYF. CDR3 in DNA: TGTGCCAGCAGTCCCCGGGAGGGACAAAGAGAGACCCAGTACTTC.

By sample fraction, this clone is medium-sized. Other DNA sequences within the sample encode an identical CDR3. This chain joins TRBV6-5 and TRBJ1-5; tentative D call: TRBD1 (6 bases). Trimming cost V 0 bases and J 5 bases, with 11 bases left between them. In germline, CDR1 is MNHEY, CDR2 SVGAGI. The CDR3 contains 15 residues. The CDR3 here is CASSYSTGSDQPQHF. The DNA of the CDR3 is TGTGCCAGCAGTTACTCGACAGGATCGGATCAGCCCCAGCATTTT.

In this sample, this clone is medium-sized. CDR3 loop: CASSLDKGQGYEQFF. CDR3 nucleotides: TGTGCCAGCAGCTTAGATAAGGGACAGGGCTATGAGCAGTTCTTC. This chain connects TRBV7-6 to TRBJ2-1; 9 bases align to TRBD1. Germline CDR1 SGHVS, CDR2 FNYEAQ. J lost 8 bases, V lost 1 base, and 6 bases had no gene match. The CDR3 has 15 amino acids.

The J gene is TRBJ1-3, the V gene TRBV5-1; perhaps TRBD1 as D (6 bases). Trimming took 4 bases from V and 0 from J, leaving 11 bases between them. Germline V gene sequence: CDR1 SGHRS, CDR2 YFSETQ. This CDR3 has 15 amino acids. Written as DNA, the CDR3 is TGCGCCAGCAGCCCGGACAGTAGCTCTGGAAACACCATATATTTT. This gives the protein CASSPDSSSGNTIYF.

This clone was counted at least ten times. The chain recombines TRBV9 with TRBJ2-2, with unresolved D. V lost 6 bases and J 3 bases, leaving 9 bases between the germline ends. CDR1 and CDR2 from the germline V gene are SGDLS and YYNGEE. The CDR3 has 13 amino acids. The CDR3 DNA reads TGTGCCAGCACCCCCTCAGACACCGGGGAGCTGTTTTTT. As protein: CASTPSDTGELFF.

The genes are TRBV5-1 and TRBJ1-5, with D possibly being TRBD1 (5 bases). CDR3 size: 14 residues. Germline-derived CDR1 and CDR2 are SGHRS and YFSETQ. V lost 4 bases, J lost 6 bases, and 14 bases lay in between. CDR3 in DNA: TGCGCCAGCAGCGCGGGACGGCCTGGTCAGCCCCAGCATTTT. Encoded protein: CASSAGRPGQPQHF. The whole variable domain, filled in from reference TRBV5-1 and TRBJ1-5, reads KAGVTQTPRYLIKTRGQQVTLSCSPISGHRSVSWYQQTPGQGLQFLFEYFSETQRNKGNFPGRFSGRQFSNSRSEMNVSTLELGDSALYLCASSAGRPGQPQHFGDGTRLSIL.

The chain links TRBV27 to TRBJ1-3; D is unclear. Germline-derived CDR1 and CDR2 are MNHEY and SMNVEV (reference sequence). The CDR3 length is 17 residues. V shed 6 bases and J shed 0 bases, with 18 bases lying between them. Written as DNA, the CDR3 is TGTGCCAGCAGGGCCACCTCCTACTCGAGCTCTGGAAACACCATATATTTT. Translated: CASRATSYSSSGNTIYF.

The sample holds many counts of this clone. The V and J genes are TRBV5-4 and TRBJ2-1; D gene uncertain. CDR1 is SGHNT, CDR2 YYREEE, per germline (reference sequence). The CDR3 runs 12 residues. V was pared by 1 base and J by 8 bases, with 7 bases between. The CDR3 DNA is TGTGCCAGCAGCTTGACCCGCGATGAGCAGTTCTTC. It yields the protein CASSLTRDEQFF.

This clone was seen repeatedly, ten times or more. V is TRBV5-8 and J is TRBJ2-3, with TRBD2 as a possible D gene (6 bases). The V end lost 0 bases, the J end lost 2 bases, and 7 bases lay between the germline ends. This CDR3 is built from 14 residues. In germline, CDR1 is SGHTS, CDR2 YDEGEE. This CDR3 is CASSLAGDTDTQYF. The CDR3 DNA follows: TGTGCCAGCAGCTTGGCGGGAGACACAGATACGCAGTATTTT. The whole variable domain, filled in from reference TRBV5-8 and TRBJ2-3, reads EAGVTQSPTHLIKTRGQQATLRCSPISGHTSVYWYQQALGLGLQFLLWYDEGEERNRGNFPPRFSGRQFPNYSSELNVNALELEDSALYLCASSLAGDTDTQYFGPGTRLTVL.

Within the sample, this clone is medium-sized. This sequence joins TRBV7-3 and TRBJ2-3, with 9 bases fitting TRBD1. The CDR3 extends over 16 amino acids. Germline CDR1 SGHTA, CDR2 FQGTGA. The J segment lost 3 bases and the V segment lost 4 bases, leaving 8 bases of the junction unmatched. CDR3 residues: CASSSAGTGLTDTQYF. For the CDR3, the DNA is TGTGCCAGCAGCTCCGCCGGGACAGGGCTTACAGATACGCAGTATTTT.

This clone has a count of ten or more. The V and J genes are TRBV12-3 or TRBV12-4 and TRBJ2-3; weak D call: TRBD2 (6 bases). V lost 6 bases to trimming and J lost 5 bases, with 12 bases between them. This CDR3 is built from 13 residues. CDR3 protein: CASSLSGGDTQYF. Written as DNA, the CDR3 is TGTGCCAGCAGCCTTAGCGGAGGAGATACGCAGTATTTT.

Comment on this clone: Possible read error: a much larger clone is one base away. The CDR3 protein is CASSTHRRETQYF. The CDR3, as DNA: TGTGCCAGTAGTACCCATCGGCGCGAGACCCAGTACTTC. The chain couples TRBV19 to TRBJ2-5; D gene uncertain. This CDR3 is 13 amino acids long. V shed 4 bases and J shed 5 bases, with 11 bases lying between them. Germline CDR1 reads LNHDA; CDR2 reads SQIVND (reference sequence).

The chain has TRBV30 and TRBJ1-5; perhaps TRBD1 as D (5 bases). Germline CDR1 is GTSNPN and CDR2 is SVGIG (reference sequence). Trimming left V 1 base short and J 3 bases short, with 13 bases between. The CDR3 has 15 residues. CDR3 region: CAWSEGQGVNQPQHF. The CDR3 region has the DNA TGTGCCTGGAGTGAAGGCCAGGGCGTCAATCAGCCCCAGCATTTT.

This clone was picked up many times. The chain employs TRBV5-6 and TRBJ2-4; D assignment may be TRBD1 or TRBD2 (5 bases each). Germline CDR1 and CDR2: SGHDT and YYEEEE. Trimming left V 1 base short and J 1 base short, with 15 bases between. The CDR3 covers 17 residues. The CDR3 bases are TGTGCCAGCAGCTTGTTCGGAGAGGGGAAGGCCAAAAACATTCAGTACTTC. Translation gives CASSLFGEGKAKNIQYF.

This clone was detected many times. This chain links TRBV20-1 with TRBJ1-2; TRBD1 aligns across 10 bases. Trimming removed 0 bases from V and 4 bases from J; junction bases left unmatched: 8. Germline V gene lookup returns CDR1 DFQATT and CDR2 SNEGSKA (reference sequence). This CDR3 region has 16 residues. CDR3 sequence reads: CSARDLQGQGIYGYTF. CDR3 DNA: TGCAGTGCTAGAGATTTACAGGGACAGGGGATCTATGGCTACACCTTC.

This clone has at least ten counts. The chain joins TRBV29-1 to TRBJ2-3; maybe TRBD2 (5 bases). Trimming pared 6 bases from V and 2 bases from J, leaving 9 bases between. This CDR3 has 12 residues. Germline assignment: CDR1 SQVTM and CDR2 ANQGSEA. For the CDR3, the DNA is TGCAGCGTGAGGGTCTACACAGATACGCAGTATTTT. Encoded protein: CSVRVYTDTQYF.

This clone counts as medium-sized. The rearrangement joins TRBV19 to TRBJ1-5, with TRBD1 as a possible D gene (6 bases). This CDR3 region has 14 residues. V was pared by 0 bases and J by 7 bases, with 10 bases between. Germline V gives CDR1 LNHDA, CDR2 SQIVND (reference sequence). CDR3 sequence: CASSIEGGSQPQHF. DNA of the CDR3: TGTGCCAGTAGTATAGAAGGGGGGAGCCAGCCCCAGCATTTT.

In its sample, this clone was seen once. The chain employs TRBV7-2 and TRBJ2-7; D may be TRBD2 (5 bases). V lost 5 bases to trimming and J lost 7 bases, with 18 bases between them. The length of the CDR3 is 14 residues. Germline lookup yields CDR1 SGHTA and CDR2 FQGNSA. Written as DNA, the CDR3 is TGTGCCAGCAGCCCCGGGATCAGCTCTCGGGAGCAGTACTTC. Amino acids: CASSPGISSREQYF. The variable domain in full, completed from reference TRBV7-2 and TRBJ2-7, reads GAGVSQSPSNKVTEKGKDVELRCDPISGHTALYWYRQSLGQGLEFLIYFQGNSAPDKSGLPSDRFSAERTGGSVSTLTIQRTQQEDSAVYLCASSPGISSREQYFGPGTRLTVT.

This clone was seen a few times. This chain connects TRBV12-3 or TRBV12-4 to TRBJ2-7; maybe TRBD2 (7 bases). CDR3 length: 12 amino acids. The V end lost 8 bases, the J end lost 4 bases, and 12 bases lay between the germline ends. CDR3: CASRGGGYEQYF. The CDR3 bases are TGTGCCAGCCGGGGAGGGGGATACGAGCAGTACTTC.

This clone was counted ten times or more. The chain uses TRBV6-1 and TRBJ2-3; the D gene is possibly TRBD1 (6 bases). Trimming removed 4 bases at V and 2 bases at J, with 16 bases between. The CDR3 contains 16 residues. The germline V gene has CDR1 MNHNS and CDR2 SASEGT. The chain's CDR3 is CASSAWTAKTTDTQYF. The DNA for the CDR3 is TGTGCCAGCAGTGCCTGGACAGCGAAGACCACAGATACGCAGTATTTT.

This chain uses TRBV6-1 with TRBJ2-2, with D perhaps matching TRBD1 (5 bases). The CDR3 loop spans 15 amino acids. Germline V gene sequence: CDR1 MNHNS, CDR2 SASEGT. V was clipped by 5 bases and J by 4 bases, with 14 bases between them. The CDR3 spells CASSPHSQVTGELFF. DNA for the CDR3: TGTGCCAGCAGTCCGCATTCACAGGTCACCGGGGAGCTGTTTTTT.

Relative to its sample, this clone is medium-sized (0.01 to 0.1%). As DNA, the CDR3 is TGCAGTGTTCCGGGACGTACCTACGAGCAGTACTTC. Its translation: CSVPGRTYEQYF. V usage is TRBV20-1 and J usage is TRBJ2-7, with D possibly called TRBD1 or TRBD2 (5 bases each). The CDR3 totals 12 residues. Looked up from germline, CDR1 is DFQATT and CDR2 is SNEGSKA (reference sequence). V was clipped by 7 bases and J by 2 bases, with 12 bases between them.

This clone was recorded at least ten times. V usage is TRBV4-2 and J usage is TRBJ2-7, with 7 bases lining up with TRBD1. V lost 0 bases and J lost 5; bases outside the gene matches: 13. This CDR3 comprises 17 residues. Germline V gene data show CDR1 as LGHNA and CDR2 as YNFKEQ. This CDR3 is CASSQDLKRTGRNEQYF. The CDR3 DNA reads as TGTGCCAGCAGCCAAGATCTCAAAAGGACAGGTCGAAACGAGCAGTACTTC.

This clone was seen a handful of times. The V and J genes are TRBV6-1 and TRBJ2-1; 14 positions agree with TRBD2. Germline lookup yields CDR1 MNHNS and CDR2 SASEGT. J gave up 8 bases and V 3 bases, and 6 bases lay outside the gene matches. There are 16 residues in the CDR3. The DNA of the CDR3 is TGTGCCAGCAGTGAGCGACTAGCGGGAGGGAGGGATGAGCAGTTCTTC. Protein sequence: CASSERLAGGRDEQFF.

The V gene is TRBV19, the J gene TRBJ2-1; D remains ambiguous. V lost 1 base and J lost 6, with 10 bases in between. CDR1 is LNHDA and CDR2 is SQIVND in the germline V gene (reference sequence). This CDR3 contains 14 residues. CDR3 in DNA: TGTGCCAGTAGTATAGTAGGAATTAGCAATGAGCAGTTCTTC. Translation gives CASSIVGISNEQFF.